The clone carrying this T cell receptor (beta chain) was counted once. What it binds is unknown. This sample is part of a study of shared clonotypes between healthy human individuals. Across the whole study: Each donor's CD4 naive and CD4 memory cells filled three plates apiece, CD8 naive two, and CD8 memory one. Whole-study results and caveats: The donor pool, a small one, limited the genetic and exposure-history diversity represented.

The CDR3 loop spans 18 amino acids. Trimming shortened V by 1 base and J by 0 bases, and 13 bases separated the two germline ends. Germline CDR1 SGHAT, CDR2 FQNNGV. The data were produced by immunoSEQ multiplex PCR, yet TCRdb's version contains in-frame clones alone and is incomplete. The repertoire holds under 650,000 clones, 90% to 96% seen once, with 0.06% in the top ten. Healthy and HIV-negative, the adult donors had no recent acute infections or vaccinations. Sequencing was done on a sample of naive CD4+ T cells sorted from blood. Subset defined: CD45RA+ positively selected. The clonotype comes from a woman aged 25 to 39 in good health. The chain recombines TRBV11-2 with TRBJ1-6; D gene unclear. This chain's CDR3 is CASSLGPQTSSYNSPLHF. The CDR3 coding sequence is TGTGCCAGCAGCTTAGGTCCTCAGACGAGCTCCTATAATTCACCCCTCCACTTT.